The clone carrying this TCR beta chain was seen a few times. The target antigen is unknown. Sequenced material consisted of expressed TCRB transcripts (all of the isolated RNA was reverse transcribed). Sequencing was performed with immunoSEQ multiplex PCR; in TCRdb, only in-frame clones are kept and a portion is missing. The table has 450,000 to 550,000 clones, 30% seen once. The data stem from a study of beta chain features in type 1 diabetes. Findings of the study overall: The VDJ junctions of type 1 diabetes patients carried fewer insertions and more deletions.

Sequencing used naive CD4+ T cells from blood. This TCR was recovered from a man aged 18 to 35 in good health.

The CDR3 sequence: CSADRARETQYF. CDR3 sequence (DNA): TGCAGCGCTGACAGGGCCAGGGAGACCCAGTACTTC. The chain employs TRBV29-1 and TRBJ2-5, with TRBD1 matching 7 bases. Germline V CDR1 and CDR2: SQVTM, ANQGSEA. This CDR3 has 12 residues. The V and J ends lost 7 bases and 5 bases, in that order; junction bases with no gene match: 7.